The 21 T cell receptor beta chains below were found in one sample sequenced in a study of lymphopenia after photon versus proton radiotherapy. Clones were read by immunoSEQ multiplex PCR, and TCRdb kept only the in-frame ones, dropping some. The sample includes 160,000 or so clones, approximately 90% seen only once; the top ten take approximately 4.7%. Source: peripheral blood, taken from a patient treated with photon-based radiotherapy. The receptors stem from a man aged 50 or older with gastric cancer.

This clone was recorded only once. The chain combines TRBV21-1 with TRBJ1-5; the table assigns TRBD1, which was not confirmed against the DNA. TRBV21-1 is shown as a pseudogene. The CDR3 is 17 amino acids. Here the CDR3 DNA reads TGTGCCAGCAGCAGCAGGGCCCCATATAATAGCAATCAGCCCCAGCATTTT. It specifies CASSSRAPYNSNQPQHF.

This rearrangement joins TRBV5-1 to TRBJ1-1; 9 bases are shared with TRBD1. After removal of 4 bases from V and 6 bases from J, the junction contained 7 bases not matched to a gene. The CDR3 runs 14 residues. The germline V gene encodes CDR1 SGHRS and CDR2 YFSETQ. The chain's CDR3 is CASSGGQGIAEAFF. The CDR3, as DNA: TGCGCCAGCAGCGGAGGACAGGGGATAGCTGAAGCTTTCTTT.

This clone was recorded a few times. The chain couples TRBV5-1 to TRBJ2-7; D is uncertain. This CDR3 region has 14 residues. The V end lost 4 bases, the J end lost 6 bases, and 17 bases lay between the germline ends. CDR1 and CDR2 (germline): SGHRS, YFSETQ. CDR3 protein: CASSRESASSEQYF. CDR3 coding DNA: TGCGCCAGCAGCAGGGAAAGCGCCTCTAGCGAGCAGTACTTC.

The rearrangement joins TRBV30 to TRBJ2-2, with unresolved D. The CDR3 spans 13 residues. Germline CDR1 GTSNPN, CDR2 SVGIG (reference sequence). Trimming cost V 2 bases and J 2 bases, with 6 bases left between them. The CDR3 protein is CAWSKSNTGELFF. For the CDR3, the DNA is TGTGCCTGGAGTAAGAGTAACACCGGGGAGCTGTTTTTT.

This clone was seen a few times. The genes are TRBV7-8 and TRBJ2-7, with a weak D call TRBD2 (5 bases). The CDR3 spans 14 residues. Trimming left V 7 bases short and J 2 bases short, with 15 bases between. Germline lookup yields CDR1 SGHVS and CDR2 FQNEAQ. In DNA form, the CDR3 reads TGTGCCAGCACCATTCGAAGGGAGACCTACGAGCAGTACTTC. As protein: CASTIRRETYEQYF.

CDR3 sequence (DNA): TGTGCCAGCAGCTTAGGATCGGCGGGAGGCAATGAGCAGTTCTTC. It translates to CASSLGSAGGNEQFF. The rearrangement uses TRBV7-3 and TRBJ2-1, with TRBD2 identical over 8 bases. J was trimmed by 6 bases and V by 2 bases; bases with no gene match: 6. The germline CDR1 and CDR2 sequences are SGHTA and FQGTGA. This CDR3 is 15 amino acids long.

This clone has a single count. CDR3 in amino acids: CASSPYMYTQYF. Here the CDR3 DNA reads TGTGCCAGCAGCCCCTATATGTATACGCAGTATTTT. The gene calls are TRBV14 and TRBJ2-3; no clear D. This CDR3 is built from 12 residues. The germline V and J ends were trimmed by 4 bases and 7 bases, with 9 bases remaining between them. The V gene's germline CDR1 is SGHDN and CDR2 FVKESK.

With respect to this clone: One end of the junction varies from germline; a read error may be responsible. The gene calls are TRBV4-1 and TRBJ2-7, with D perhaps matching TRBD1 (6 bases). Germline V lookup: CDR1 MGHRA, CDR2 YSYEKL. The CDR3 is 15 amino acids. The CDR3 DNA follows: TGCGCCAGCGGCCAGGTTGTCGGGTTCAGGGGCGAGCAGTACTTC. Residues: CASGQVVGFRGEQYF.

The chain recombines TRBV5-1 with TRBJ2-7, with D maybe TRBD1 (6 bases). Germline CDR1 is SGHRS and CDR2 is YFSETQ. The CDR3 is 16 residues long. Trimming pared 2 bases from V and 1 base from J, leaving 16 bases between. CDR3 protein: CASSLTPDRKSYEQYF. In nucleotides, the CDR3 is TGCGCCAGCAGCTTAACCCCCGACAGGAAATCCTACGAGCAGTACTTC.

The gene calls are TRBV2 and TRBJ1-5; 9 bases agree with TRBD1. Germline loops: CDR1 SNHLY, CDR2 FYNNEI. V lost 6 bases and J lost 1; bases outside the gene matches: 1. This CDR3 has 14 amino acids. The CDR3 bases are TGTGCCAGCAGCGGACAGGGGAGCAATCAGCCCCAGCATTTT. Encoded protein: CASSGQGSNQPQHF.

The CDR3 reads CASSYDGASGSYEQYF. The CDR3 DNA is TGTGCCAGCAGTTACGATGGTGCTAGCGGGAGCTACGAGCAGTACTTC. V is TRBV6-6 and J is TRBJ2-7, with 10 positions matching TRBD2. The CDR3 is made up of 16 amino acids. Germline assignment: CDR1 MNHNY and CDR2 SVGAGI (reference sequence). Trimming removed 2 bases from V and 3 bases from J; junction bases left unmatched: 7.

The chain is built from TRBV2 and TRBJ1-2; 12 nucleotides align to TRBD1. Trimming at V came to 6 bases and at J to 8 bases, leaving 7 bases not matched to a gene. Per the germline V gene, CDR1 is SNHLY and CDR2 is FYNNEI. This CDR3 region has 14 residues. The CDR3 protein is CASSRDRGLIGYTF. In DNA form, the CDR3 reads TGTGCCAGCAGCCGGGACAGGGGGCTTATAGGCTACACCTTC.

The chain has TRBV6-1 and TRBJ2-5; 10 nucleotides agree with TRBD2. Per germline, CDR1 MNHNS and CDR2 SASEGT. V lost 3 bases, J lost 2 bases, and 9 bases stayed unmatched. CDR3 size: 17 residues. The CDR3 spells CASSDLPSGRYQETQYF. The CDR3 DNA reads as TGTGCCAGCAGTGACCTCCCTAGCGGGAGATATCAAGAGACCCAGTACTTC.

The V call is TRBV11-2, the J call TRBJ1-1; D perhaps matches TRBD1 (6 bases). V was pared by 5 bases and J by 5 bases, with 15 bases between. Germline loops: CDR1 SGHAT, CDR2 FQNNGV. The CDR3 is made up of 14 amino acids. CDR3 nucleotides: TGTGCCAGCAGCCCGTTGACAGGCTGGACTGAAGCTTTCTTT. Protein product: CASSPLTGWTEAFF.

The chain uses TRBV29-1 and TRBJ2-7; 9 bases align to TRBD1. Germline CDR1 and CDR2: SQVTM and ANQGSEA. Trimming cost V 1 base and J 1 base; bases outside gene matches: 5. This CDR3 is built from 15 residues. The CDR3 sequence: CSVEGVGTGSYEQYF. DNA of the CDR3: TGCAGCGTTGAAGGGGTCGGGACAGGGTCCTACGAGCAGTACTTC.

The rearrangement joins TRBV4-1 to TRBJ1-1, with D unclear. Germline V gives CDR1 MGHRA, CDR2 YSYEKL. This CDR3 has 14 amino acids. Trimming left V 1 base short and J 11 bases short, with 17 bases between. CDR3 loop: CASSQVLYGGRAFF. In DNA form, the CDR3 reads TGCGCCAGCAGCCAAGTCCTTTACGGAGGGCGGGCTTTCTTT.

This clone was counted a few times. This rearrangement joins TRBV4-3 to TRBJ2-6, with D hard to call. Per the germline V gene, CDR1 is LGHNA and CDR2 is YSLEER. V lost 2 bases and J 2 bases, leaving 4 bases between the germline ends. This CDR3 has 14 amino acids. CDR3: CASSQSAGANVLTF. In DNA, the CDR3 is TGCGCCAGCAGCCAATCGGCTGGGGCCAACGTCCTGACTTTC.

The chain carries TRBV7-9 and TRBJ2-5; tentatively, D is TRBD1 or TRBD2 (5 bases each). V was clipped by 5 bases and J by 4 bases, with 20 bases between them. The CDR3 spans 16 residues. Per the germline V gene, CDR1 is SEHNR and CDR2 is FQNEAQ (reference sequence). The DNA for the CDR3 is TGTGCCAGCAGCACCGAGGGGCAGGCCCGGGGAGAGACCCAGTACTTC. Its translation is CASSTEGQARGETQYF.

V and J are TRBV5-1 and TRBJ2-1, with 7 bases matching TRBD2. The J segment lost 4 bases and the V segment lost 4 bases, leaving 11 bases of the junction unmatched. This CDR3 region has 16 residues. Per the germline V gene, CDR1 is SGHRS and CDR2 is YFSETQ. Here the CDR3 DNA reads TGCGCCAGCAGCCCCCTGGGGAGGGCGGGGTACAATGAGCAGTTCTTC. Protein: CASSPLGRAGYNEQFF.

The chain joins TRBV2 to TRBJ1-1; D call uncertain. The CDR3 is 14 amino acids. Per germline, CDR1 SNHLY and CDR2 FYNNEI. V was cut by 6 bases and J by 3 bases, with 14 bases left in between. For the CDR3, the DNA is TGTGCCAGCAGGGGTCGGGTTTGGGACACTGAAGCTTTCTTT. It yields the protein CASRGRVWDTEAFF.

The V and J genes are TRBV28 and TRBJ2-5; 10 bases fit TRBD1. V lost 5 bases to trimming and J lost 5 bases; unmatched junction nucleotides: 2. This CDR3 has 13 amino acids. Germline V gene lookup returns CDR1 MDHEN and CDR2 SYDVKM. As DNA, the CDR3 is TGTGCCAGCAGTAGGGACAGGGGTGAGACCCAGTACTTC. As protein: CASSRDRGETQYF.